Below, one T cell receptor (beta chain) is given with its context. Antigen unknown. Time point of the sample: week 47, end of study. Vaccinated patients received 300 ug of mutant IDH1 20-mer peptide per dose, with topical imiquimod. The data were taken from a study of a mutant IDH1 vaccine in newly diagnosed glioma. Study in general: Patients had received radiotherapy, temozolomide, or both previously, most receiving both.

TCRdb's copy holds only in-frame clones and misses some; the assay was immunoSEQ multiplex PCR. The sample records more than 30,000 clones, more than 70% being singletons. CDR3 length: 16 residues. Germline CDR1 is SGHRS and CDR2 is YFSETQ. V trimming: 4 bases; J trimming: 5 bases; junction bases outside the gene matches: 12. The sequence came from a man aged 35-49 years with glioma. The chain uses TRBV5-1 and TRBJ2-5; 9 positions agree with TRBD1. The sample was PBMCs, taken from a glioma patient whose treatment included an IDH1 peptide vaccine. This CDR3 is CASSDQGTGSWETQYF. The CDR3 bases are TGCGCCAGCAGCGATCAAGGGACAGGGTCATGGGAGACCCAGTACTTC.